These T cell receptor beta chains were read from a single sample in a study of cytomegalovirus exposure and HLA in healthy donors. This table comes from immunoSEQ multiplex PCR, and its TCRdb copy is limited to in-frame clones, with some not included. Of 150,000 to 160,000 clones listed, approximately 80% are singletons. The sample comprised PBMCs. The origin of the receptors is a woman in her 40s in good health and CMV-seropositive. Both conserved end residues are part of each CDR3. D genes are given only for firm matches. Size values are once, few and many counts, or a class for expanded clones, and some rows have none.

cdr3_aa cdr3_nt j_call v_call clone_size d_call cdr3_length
CASTMSTEAFF TGTGCCAGTACCATGAGTACTGAAGCTTTCTTT TRBJ1-1 TRBV19 NA NA 11
CASSYRGTGGTDTQYF TGCGCCAGCAGCTATAGAGGGACAGGGGGCACAGATACGCAGTATTTT TRBJ2-3 TRBV5-1 NA TRBD1 16
CASSLETVNTEAFF TGCGCCAGCAGCTTGGAGACAGTGAACACTGAAGCTTTCTTT TRBJ1-1 TRBV5-1 NA NA 14
CASSHGGGGEKLFF TGTGCCAGTAGTCATGGGGGAGGGGGAGAAAAACTGTTTTTT TRBJ1-4 TRBV19 NA NA 14
CASSLSSGRTAQYF TGTGCCAGCAGCTTGTCTAGCGGGAGGACCGCCCAGTACTTC TRBJ2-7 TRBV5-5 NA TRBD2 14
CASSEANGNYGYTF TGTGCCAGCAGTGAAGCTAACGGTAACTATGGCTACACCTTC TRBJ1-2 TRBV6-1 NA NA 14
CASSVWGGENEQFF TGTGCCAGCAGCGTATGGGGAGGAGAAAATGAGCAGTTCTTC TRBJ2-1 TRBV9 NA NA 14
CASSSSRQGGAHGYTF TGCGCCAGCAGCTCATCTCGACAGGGTGGGGCCCATGGCTACACCTTC TRBJ1-2 TRBV5-1 once TRBD1 16
CASSLGVADPLYNEQFF TGCGCCAGCAGCTTGGGGGTAGCCGACCCTCTCTACAATGAGCAGTTCTTC TRBJ2-1 TRBV5-1 NA NA 17
CAWSLAGEKYRYGETQYF TGTGCCTGGAGTCTAGCGGGAGAAAAGTATAGGTACGGTGAGACCCAGTACTTC TRBJ2-5 TRBV30 NA TRBD2 18
CASSLIHSGTYEQYF TGCGCCAGCAGCTTGATCCACAGTGGCACCTACGAGCAGTACTTC TRBJ2-7 TRBV5-1 NA NA 15
CASSLELLGLAGATYEQYF TGTGCCAGCAGCTTAGAGTTACTGGGCCTAGCGGGAGCAACCTACGAGCAGTACTTC TRBJ2-7 TRBV7-8 NA TRBD2 19
CASTQWGGGGYEQYF TGTGCCAGCACCCAATGGGGGGGAGGTGGCTACGAGCAGTACTTC TRBJ2-7 TRBV7-9 NA TRBD2 15
CAWTSGLHGNEQFF TGTGCCTGGACTAGCGGGCTCCATGGGAATGAGCAGTTCTTC TRBJ2-1 TRBV30 NA TRBD2 14
CASAQGGSGNTIYF TGTGCCAGTGCACAGGGGGGATCTGGAAACACCATATATTTT TRBJ1-3 TRBV19 NA TRBD1 14
CASSVPSRDGPSASSYNEQFF TGTGCCAGCAGTGTTCCTTCCCGGGACGGCCCTAGCGCCAGCTCCTACAATGAGCAGTTCTTC TRBJ2-1 TRBV2 NA NA 21
CASKSPDMNTEAFF TGTGCCAGCAAATCCCCAGATATGAACACTGAAGCTTTCTTT TRBJ1-1 TRBV6-5 NA NA 14
CASSVGQGFSYEQYF TGTGCCAGCAGCGTAGGACAGGGGTTCTCCTACGAGCAGTACTTC TRBJ2-7 TRBV9 NA TRBD1 15
CASSVNRGAGEKLFF TGTGCCAGCTCCGTAAATCGGGGGGCGGGGGAAAAACTGTTTTTT TRBJ1-4 TRBV6-1 NA NA 15
CASSRTGEHEQYF TGTGCCAGCAGCAGAACGGGGGAGCACGAGCAGTACTTC TRBJ2-7 TRBV6-4 NA NA 13
CASSLDGPSGRGRQYF TGTGCCAGCAGCTTAGACGGGCCTAGCGGGAGGGGTCGACAGTACTTC TRBJ2-7 TRBV7-3 NA TRBD2 16
CASSQTEASGELYF TGTGCCAGCAGTCAGACAGAAGCTAGCGGGGAATTGTACTTC TRBJ2-7 TRBV27 NA TRBD2 14
CASSPRTESYNEQFF TGTGCCAGCTCACCGAGGACAGAATCCTACAATGAGCAGTTCTTC TRBJ2-1 TRBV18 NA NA 15
CASRPLTGGVGYTF TGTGCCAGTAGGCCACTGACAGGGGGCGTTGGCTACACCTTC TRBJ1-2 TRBV19 NA TRBD1 14
CASSKIGKDYSNQPQHF TGTGCCAGTAGTAAAATAGGAAAAGACTATAGCAATCAGCCCCAGCATTTT TRBJ1-5 TRBV19 NA NA 17
CASSPQGHYYGYTF TGTGCCAGCAGTCCCCAGGGACACTACTATGGCTACACCTTC TRBJ1-2 TRBV6-5 once NA 14
CASSYSRRDCLSSGSPVGNEQFF TGTGCCAGCAGTTATTCTCGACGAGACTGCCTCTCTAGCGGGAGCCCGGTCGGGAATGAGCAGTTCTTC TRBJ2-1 TRBV6-9 NA TRBD2 23